This is a list of T cell receptor beta chains from one sample in a study of T cells in Graves' hyperthyroidism and ophthalmopathy. TCRdb re-derived calls from the multiplex PCR reads in MiXCR, one entry per CDR3 protein. This sample has some 720,000 distinct CDR3 sequences, with about 17% found just once. Sequencing was carried out using blood. The receptor source for this set is a man between 18 and 29 years old with Graves' hyperthyroidism. The CDR3 runs from the conserved cysteine through the conserved F or W. The D gene is left open where the match is weak. Clone size is shown for a subset of rows, as once, few, many or a class of expanded clone.

once	TRBJ2-1	TRBD2	TRBV5-1	CASSFAPLAGFYNEQFF	TGCGCCAGCAGCTTTGCCCCGCTAGCGGGGTTCTACAATGAGCAGTTCTTC
many	TRBJ2-7	TRBD1	TRBV30	CAWSGQGHEQYF	TGTGCCTGGAGCGGACAGGGCCACGAGCAGTACTTC
many	TRBJ2-1	TRBD2	TRBV20-1	CSALAGGPLNEQFF	TGCAGTGCTTTAGCGGGAGGCCCCCTCAATGAGCAGTTCTTC
-	TRBJ1-1	-	TRBV14	CASSPTGFEAFF	TGTGCCAGCAGCCCAACGGGATTTGAAGCTTTCTTT
many	TRBJ2-2	-	TRBV28	CASSFTGSTGELFF	TGTGCCAGCAGTTTCACCGGGAGTACCGGGGAGCTGTTTTTT
-	TRBJ2-3	TRBD2	TRBV4-2	CASSQRWGLAGALASTDTQYF	TGTGCCAGCAGCCAACGGTGGGGACTAGCGGGAGCACTGGCTAGCACAGATACGCAGTATTTT
many	TRBJ2-5	TRBD1	TRBV5-1	CASSFQGAQETQYF	TGCGCCAGCAGCTTTCAGGGGGCACAGGAGACCCAGTACTTC
-	TRBJ2-7	-	TRBV5-5	CASSLDIRGSYEQYF	TGTGCCAGCAGCTTGGACATAAGGGGGTCCTACGAGCAGTACTTC
many	TRBJ2-1	-	TRBV18	CASSPGLPGSYNEQFF	TGTGCCAGCTCCCCTGGACTCCCCGGATCCTACAATGAGCAGTTCTTC
few	TRBJ2-7	-	TRBV18	CASSPPVPGGTPYEQYF	TGTGCCAGCTCACCACCGGTCCCGGGTGGGACCCCCTACGAGCAGTACTTC
few	TRBJ2-7	-	TRBV19	CATKGVYEQYF	TGTGCCACCAAGGGGGTCTACGAGCAGTACTTC
many	TRBJ2-2	-	TRBV20-1	CSARGQHTGELFF	TGCAGTGCTAGAGGCCAGCACACCGGGGAGCTGTTTTTT
-	TRBJ2-3	-	TRBV7-3	CASSQGTTIFTDTQYF	TGTGCCAGCAGCCAGGGGACTACTATTTTCACAGATACGCAGTATTTT
many	TRBJ2-1	-	TRBV3-1	CASSQEKLSSYNEQFF	TGTGCCAGCAGCCAAGAGAAACTGAGCTCCTACAATGAGCAGTTCTTC
many	TRBJ2-7	-	TRBV30	CAWSVIEEQYF	TGTGCCTGGAGTGTAATTGAGGAGCAGTACTTC
-	TRBJ2-2	-	TRBV5-1	CASSLRSDTGELFF	TGCGCCAGCAGCCTTCGGTCGGACACCGGGGAGCTGTTTTTT
-	TRBJ1-2	-	TRBV4-3	CASSQDDPGYGYTF	TGCGCCAGCAGCCAAGATGATCCAGGATATGGCTACACCTTC
many	TRBJ2-7	-	TRBV28	CASSDMTYEQYF	TGTGCCAGCAGCGATATGACCTACGAGCAGTACTTC
many	TRBJ2-4	-	TRBV28	CASSRDRGGTKNIQYF	TGTGCCAGCAGCCGAGACCGCGGCGGGACCAAAAACATTCAGTACTTC
many	TRBJ2-1	TRBD2	TRBV6-1	CASIQRAGRARNEQFF	TGTGCCAGCATTCAACGGGCGGGGAGGGCCAGGAATGAGCAGTTCTTC
few	TRBJ1-2	-	TRBV9	CASSPRGGHGNYGYTF	TGTGCCAGCAGCCCTCGAGGAGGACACGGAAACTATGGCTACACCTTC
many	TRBJ2-3	-	TRBV7-9	CASIAPGITDTQYF	TGTGCCAGCATCGCCCCCGGGATCACAGATACGCAGTATTTT
-	TRBJ2-7	TRBD1	TRBV6-5	CASSYSDRDRYYEQYF	TGTGCCAGCAGTTACTCGGACAGGGACAGGTACTACGAGCAGTACTTC
-	TRBJ1-1	-	TRBV7-3	CASSLKGGNTEAFF	TGTGCCAGCAGCCTCAAAGGGGGGAACACTGAAGCTTTCTTT
many	TRBJ2-1	-	TRBV2	CASSEVANQFF	TGTGCCAGCAGTGAAGTAGCTAATCAGTTCTTC
-	TRBJ2-2	TRBD1	TRBV7-9	CASSLAWDRGPAVGELFF	TGTGCCAGCAGCTTAGCGTGGGACAGGGGGCCCGCGGTCGGGGAGCTGTTTTTT
many	TRBJ2-1	-	TRBV28	CASSQGGSSYNEQFF	TGTGCCAGCAGTCAAGGGGGGAGCTCCTACAATGAGCAGTTCTTC
many	TRBJ2-7	TRBD2	TRBV12-3/TRBV12-4	CASTPPGLAVQYF	TGTGCCAGCACACCCCCTGGACTAGCGGTGCAGTACTTC
many	TRBJ2-3	TRBD2	TRBV7-9	CASSSGLAEAPTDTQYF	TGTGCCAGCAGCTCGGGACTAGCGGAGGCCCCCACAGATACGCAGTATTTT
few	TRBJ2-3	-	TRBV29-1	CSALTPLEATDTQYF	TGCAGCGCCCTCACTCCTTTAGAGGCCACAGATACGCAGTATTTT
many	TRBJ1-2	TRBD1	TRBV6-5	CASSGQAGGEEGGYTF	TGTGCCAGCAGTGGCCAAGCAGGGGGCGAAGAGGGTGGCTACACCTTC
many	TRBJ1-5	-	TRBV7-9	CASSSVGTSSNQPQHF	TGTGCCAGCAGCTCCGTCGGGACGTCGAGCAATCAGCCCCAGCATTTT
-	TRBJ1-2	-	TRBV27	CASKLDRQGNNGYTF	TGTGCCAGCAAATTGGATCGGCAGGGTAACAATGGCTACACCTTC
many	TRBJ2-2	-	TRBV30	CAWGAFNTGELFF	TGTGCCTGGGGGGCCTTCAACACCGGGGAGCTGTTTTTT
-	TRBJ1-1	-	TRBV11-2	CASSFTGMTEAFF	TGTGCCAGCAGCTTCACAGGGATGACTGAAGCTTTCTTT
-	TRBJ1-6	-	TRBV19	CATKTGFMPDSPLHF	TGTGCCACCAAAACGGGTTTTATGCCGGATTCACCCCTCCACTTT
-	TRBJ1-5	TRBD1	TRBV2	CASSIVGQGAQPQHF	TGTGCCAGCAGTATAGTAGGACAGGGCGCTCAGCCCCAGCATTTT
-	TRBJ2-5	-	TRBV7-2	CASSLAGWPQKTQYF	TGTGCCAGCAGCTTAGCAGGATGGCCTCAAAAGACCCAGTACTTC
few	TRBJ2-7	-	TRBV10-3	CAISEASSYEQYF	TGTGCCATCAGTGAGGCCAGCTCCTACGAGCAGTACTTC
-	TRBJ2-7	-	TRBV14	CASSQVPAGEQYF	TGTGCCAGCAGCCAAGTCCCAGCTGGGGAGCAGTACTTC
-	TRBJ2-2	-	TRBV29-1	CSVERRRGELFF	TGCAGCGTTGAAAGGCGCCGGGGGGAGCTGTTTTTT
few	TRBJ2-1	-	TRBV6-2/TRBV6-3	CASSQTRLWQFF	TGTGCCAGCAGTCAGACTAGGCTTTGGCAGTTCTTC
many	TRBJ2-7	TRBD1	TRBV7-9	CASSFSTGALEQYF	TGTGCCAGCAGTTTCTCGACAGGGGCGTTGGAGCAGTACTTC
-	TRBJ1-2	TRBD1	TRBV9	CASSGGGTGGDYGYTF	TGTGCCAGCAGCGGAGGTGGAACAGGGGGTGACTATGGCTACACCTTC
few	TRBJ2-1	-	TRBV20-1	CSARDTETQFF	TGCAGTGCGCGGGACACAGAGACCCAGTTCTTC
-	TRBJ2-1	TRBD2	TRBV19	CASSKTSGGLYNEQFF	TGTGCCAGTAGTAAGACTAGCGGGGGCCTGTACAATGAGCAGTTCTTC
many	TRBJ2-3	-	TRBV5-1	CASTLYRPGTDTQYF	TGCGCCAGCACCCTTTATCGCCCAGGGACAGATACGCAGTATTTT
many	TRBJ2-2	TRBD1	TRBV20-1	CSAAGTGNTGELFF	TGCAGTGCTGCCGGGACAGGGAACACCGGGGAGCTGTTTTTT
many	TRBJ1-5	-	TRBV18	CASSPPGGQPQHF	TGTGCCAGCTCACCACCGGGGGGACAGCCCCAGCATTTT
-	TRBJ2-1	TRBD2	TRBV20-1	CSALAGPGRYNEQFF	TGCAGTGCTTTAGCGGGACCCGGCCGATACAATGAGCAGTTCTTC
-	TRBJ2-6	TRBD1	TRBV4-2	CASSQEDRDFSGANVLTF	TGTGCCAGCAGCCAAGAGGACAGGGACTTCTCTGGGGCCAACGTCCTGACTTTC
-	TRBJ2-1	TRBD2	TRBV4-1	CASSQEPAGGKNEQFF	TGCGCCAGCAGCCAAGAGCCGGCGGGAGGGAAAAATGAGCAGTTCTTC
-	TRBJ2-1	TRBD2	TRBV29-1	CSVEGGVGRGENEQFF	TGCAGCGTTGAAGGAGGGGTCGGACGGGGGGAGAATGAGCAGTTCTTC
many	TRBJ2-1	TRBD2	TRBV12-3/TRBV12-4	CASSFRFFRLAGGPVYNEQFF	TGTGCCAGCAGTTTTCGGTTTTTTAGACTAGCGGGAGGGCCTGTTTACAATGAGCAGTTCTTC
few	TRBJ2-2	TRBD2	TRBV27	CASSGISGGGTGELFF	TGTGCCAGCAGTGGAATTAGCGGGGGGGGCACCGGGGAGCTGTTTTTT
many	TRBJ2-5	-	TRBV30	CAWKASGSQETQYF	TGTGCCTGGAAAGCGAGCGGGTCTCAAGAGACCCAGTACTTC
-	TRBJ2-2	TRBD2	TRBV12-5	CASGLISGANTGELFF	TGTGCTAGTGGTTTAATTAGCGGGGCGAACACCGGGGAGCTGTTTTTT
-	TRBJ2-1	-	TRBV5-4	CASTRGTYNEQFF	TGTGCCAGCACCCGGGGGACCTACAATGAGCAGTTCTTC
few	TRBJ2-2	TRBD2	TRBV7-2	CASNTEAGSPGELFF	TGTGCCAGCAACACGGAAGCGGGAAGCCCCGGGGAGCTGTTTTTT